This T cell receptor beta chain was captured in a study of shared clonotypes between healthy human individuals. General study points: Sampling used blood alone; tissue repertoires probably differ.

Only in-frame clones appear in the TCRdb table, and some are missing; sequencing was by immunoSEQ multiplex PCR. The table records millions of clones, over 85% of them present only once. V was cut by 0 bases and J by 2 bases, with 11 bases left in between. There are 15 residues in the CDR3. Per germline, CDR1 SGHNT and CDR2 YYREEE (reference sequence). Concerning this clone itself: As yet, its antigen is unknown.

This chain uses TRBV5-4 with TRBJ2-5, with D uncertain. This TCR was recovered from a man between 18 and 29 years old in good health. The sequencing input was naive CD4+ T cells sorted from blood. Indicated subset: CD45RA+ positively selected. CDR3 in amino acids: CASSLGPWVQETQYF. Written as DNA, the CDR3 is TGTGCCAGCAGCTTGGGTCCTTGGGTACAAGAGACCCAGTACTTC.